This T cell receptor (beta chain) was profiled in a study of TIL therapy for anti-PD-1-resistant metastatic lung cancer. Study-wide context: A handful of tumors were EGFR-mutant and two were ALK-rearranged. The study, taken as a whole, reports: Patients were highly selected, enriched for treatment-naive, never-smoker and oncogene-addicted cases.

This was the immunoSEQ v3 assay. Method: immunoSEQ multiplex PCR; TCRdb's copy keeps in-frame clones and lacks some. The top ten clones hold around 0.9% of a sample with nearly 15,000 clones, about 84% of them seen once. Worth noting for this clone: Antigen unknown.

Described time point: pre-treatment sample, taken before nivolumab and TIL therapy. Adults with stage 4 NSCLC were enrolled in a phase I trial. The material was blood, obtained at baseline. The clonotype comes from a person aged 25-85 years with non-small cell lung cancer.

The CDR3 sequence: CASSLGQRDGEKLFF. The CDR3 DNA reads as TGTGCCAGCAGCCTCGGACAGAGGGATGGGGAAAAACTGTTTTTT. The chain employs TRBV9 and TRBJ1-4; weak D call: TRBD1 (6 bases). Germline V gives CDR1 SGDLS, CDR2 YYNGEE. The ends were cut back, 4 bases at V and 8 bases at J, with 18 bases in the middle. CDR3 length: 15 residues.